The next 30 T cell receptor beta chains were all read from a single sample in a study of coeliac disease. The protocol was immunoSEQ multiplex PCR, while the TCRdb copy is restricted to in-frame clones and leaves out a portion. Of 6,000 to 8,000 clones listed, 63% are singletons. The sample comprised lamina propria lymphocytes from the gut. The receptors were sampled from an older woman with active celiac disease.

A few counts support this clone. The chain carries TRBV30 and TRBJ1-2; TRBD1 matches at 7 bases. The CDR3 spans 12 residues. Trimming removed 5 bases from V and 2 bases from J; junction bases left unmatched: 2. The V gene's germline CDR1 is GTSNPN and CDR2 SVGIG (reference sequence). CDR3 DNA sequence: TGTGCCTGGGCAGGGGGGAACTATGGCTACACCTTC. It specifies CAWAGGNYGYTF.

This clone was counted a few times. This chain links TRBV15 with TRBJ2-1; the match to TRBD2 covers 9 bases. The CDR3 totals 18 residues. From germline, CDR1 is LNHNV and CDR2 YYDKDF (reference sequence). With V trimmed by 0 bases and J by 5 bases, 11 bases remained unmatched. CDR3 region: CATSRDRFRGGADNEQFF. Here the CDR3 DNA reads TGTGCCACCAGCAGAGATCGGTTTCGCGGGGGGGCTGACAATGAGCAGTTCTTC.

This chain connects TRBV2 to TRBJ1-1; D is possibly TRBD1 (5 bases). Between the trimmed V and J ends, which lost 6 bases and 0 bases, there was a span of 17 bases. Looked up from germline, CDR1 is SNHLY and CDR2 is FYNNEI. This CDR3 is built from 16 residues. The DNA for the CDR3 is TGTGCCAGCAGCCCCCCCGTCAGGGTTATGAACACTGAAGCTTTCTTT. It encodes CASSPPVRVMNTEAFF.

J is TRBJ1-4 and V is TRBV7-9; no clear D. The CDR3 extends over 14 amino acids. Trimming left V 2 bases short and J 5 bases short, with 9 bases between. Per germline, CDR1 SEHNR and CDR2 FQNEAQ (reference sequence). The CDR3 loop reads CASSLQAVNEKLFF. The DNA of the CDR3 is TGTGCCAGCAGCTTACAGGCTGTAAATGAAAAACTGTTTTTT. The whole variable domain, remainder taken from reference TRBV7-9 and TRBJ1-4, is DTGVSQNPRHKITKRGQNVTFRCDPISEHNRLYWYRQTLGQGPEFLTYFQNEAQLEKSRLLSDRFSAERPKGSFSTLEIQRTEQGDSAMYLCASSLQAVNEKLFFGSGTQLSVL.

To note about this clone: The sample holds other DNA sequences that translate to the same CDR3. This chain uses TRBV5-4 with TRBJ1-6; tentative D call: TRBD1 (6 bases). The CDR3 has 15 residues. CDR1 and CDR2 (germline): SGHNT, YYREEE (reference sequence). V lost 0 bases and J 6 bases, leaving 10 bases between the germline ends. The CDR3 DNA sequence: TGTGCCAGCAGCTTGGACAGGGCTTTTAATTCACCCCTCCACTTT. This encodes CASSLDRAFNSPLHF.

V gene TRBV4-3 combines with J gene TRBJ2-1; 10 positions agree with TRBD2. Trimming removed 0 bases from V and 6 bases from J; junction bases left unmatched: 5. Germline CDR1 reads LGHNA; CDR2 reads YSLEER. The CDR3 has 16 residues. The CDR3 here is CASSQDMSGGANEQFF. The CDR3 region has the DNA TGCGCCAGCAGCCAAGATATGAGCGGGGGGGCCAATGAGCAGTTCTTC.

The DNA for the CDR3 is TGTGCCAGCAGCCCCATCGGAGGCACCACCTACGAGCAGTACTTC. The encoded protein is CASSPIGGTTYEQYF. V usage is TRBV7-2 and J usage is TRBJ2-7, with D perhaps matching TRBD2 (5 bases). The CDR3 covers 15 residues. Between the trimmed V and J ends, which lost 5 bases and 2 bases, there was a span of 16 bases. Germline V gene sequence: CDR1 SGHTA, CDR2 FQGNSA.

As for this clone: A read error may account for a junction end that differs from germline. This chain joins TRBV7-7 and TRBJ1-3, with 7 bases that match TRBD1. CDR1 is SSHAT and CDR2 is FNYEAQ in the germline V gene (reference sequence). The CDR3 contains 15 residues. The CDR3 DNA sequence: TGTGCTAGCAGCTTAGGGGGCGACTCTGGAAACACCATATATTTT. Translation gives CASSLGGDSGNTIYF. The full variable domain, completed using reference TRBV7-7 and TRBJ1-3, is GAGVSQSPRYKVTKRGQDVTLRCDPISSHATLYWYQQALGQGPEFLTYFNYEAQPDKSGLPSDRFSAERPEGSISTLTIQRTEQRDSAMYRCASSLGGDSGNTIYFGEGSWLTVV.

The chain is built from TRBV19 and TRBJ2-7, with 11 bases aligning to TRBD2. This CDR3 spans 15 amino acids. Unmatched junction bases numbered 4, after V lost 6 bases and J lost 0 bases. Germline V gene sequence: CDR1 LNHDA, CDR2 SQIVND (reference sequence). In DNA, the CDR3 is TGTGCCAGTAGCCCCGGGACTAGCGGCTCCTACGAGCAGTACTTC. It yields the protein CASSPGTSGSYEQYF. Combining the CDR3 with reference TRBV19 and TRBJ2-7 gives the whole variable domain DGGITQSPKYLFRKEGQNVTLSCEQNLNHDAMYWYRQDPGQGLRLIYYSQIVNDFQKGDIAEGYSVSREKKESFPLTVTSAQKNPTAFYLCASSPGTSGSYEQYFGPGTRLTVT.

V and J are TRBV28 and TRBJ1-2; 7 bases map to TRBD1. The CDR3 covers 12 residues. V trimming: 4 bases; J trimming: 6 bases; junction bases outside the gene matches: 2. Germline V gives CDR1 MDHEN, CDR2 SYDVKM. The chain's CDR3 is CASSSGTDGYTF. In nucleotides, the CDR3 is TGTGCCAGCAGTTCCGGGACAGATGGCTACACCTTC.

This CDR3 is CASSQGFQQGYEQYF. DNA for the CDR3: TGCGCCAGCAGCCAAGGCTTCCAACAGGGCTACGAGCAGTACTTC. The chain carries TRBV4-3 and TRBJ2-5; maybe TRBD1 (6 bases). The J call may be wrong; the DNA end is better matched by TRBJ2-7. The CDR3 has 15 residues. Germline loops: CDR1 LGHNA, CDR2 YSLEER.

The rearrangement uses TRBV9 and TRBJ2-1; tentative D call: TRBD1 (6 bases). Deletions cut 2 bases from V and 3 bases from J, with 9 bases between. CDR3 size: 14 residues. CDR1 is SGDLS, CDR2 YYNGEE, per germline. CDR3 region: CASSVGTNYNEQFF. The CDR3 region has the DNA TGTGCCAGCAGCGTCGGGACAAACTACAATGAGCAGTTCTTC. Using reference TRBV9 and TRBJ2-1 for the parts outside the CDR3, the full variable domain is DSGVTQTPKHLITATGQRVTLRCSPRSGDLSVYWYQQSLDQGLQFLIQYYNGEERAKGNILERFSAQQFPDLHSELNLSSLELGDSALYFCASSVGTNYNEQFFGPGTRLTVL.

The rearrangement joins TRBV7-2 to TRBJ2-2; TRBD2 matches 13 bases. From germline, CDR1 is SGHTA and CDR2 FQGNSA. The CDR3 contains 15 residues. J was trimmed by 8 bases and V by 5 bases; bases with no gene match: 5. CDR3 sequence reads: CASSPPGLAGGELFF. In DNA form, the CDR3 reads TGTGCCAGCAGCCCACCGGGACTAGCGGGGGGGGAGCTGTTTTTT.

The genes are TRBV19 and TRBJ1-5; a possible D gene is TRBD1 (5 bases). The CDR3 extends over 17 amino acids. In germline, CDR1 is LNHDA, CDR2 SQIVND (reference sequence). Trimming stripped 5 bases from V and 0 bases from J, with 17 bases between. DNA for the CDR3: TGTGCCAGTAGTCCTCTTCACGGGGGGAATAGCAATCAGCCCCAGCATTTT. This sequence encodes CASSPLHGGNSNQPQHF.

V usage is TRBV11-3 and J usage is TRBJ2-7, with 12 bases fitting TRBD1. Per the germline V gene, CDR1 is SGHNT and CDR2 is YENEEA. With 5 bases clipped from V and 4 bases from J, the junction kept 6 bases outside the gene matches. The CDR3 runs to 15 residues. CDR3 in amino acids: CASSGGQGARYEQYF. The CDR3 DNA follows: TGTGCCAGCAGCGGGGGACAGGGGGCGCGGTACGAGCAGTACTTC.

The J gene is TRBJ2-5, the V gene TRBV5-1, with 9 bases matching TRBD2. The CDR3 extends over 16 amino acids. J lost 2 bases, V lost 0 bases, and 5 bases had no gene match. CDR1 and CDR2 from the germline V gene are SGHRS and YFSETQ. CDR3 nucleotide sequence: TGCGCCAGCAGCTTGGGGGCTAGCGGGGTTCAAGAGACCCAGTACTTC. This sequence encodes CASSLGASGVQETQYF.

This clone was recorded a few times. The gene calls are TRBV19 and TRBJ2-7; D remains unclear. With 1 base removed from V and 0 bases from J, the gap between germline ends came to 10 bases. Looked up from germline, CDR1 is LNHDA and CDR2 is SQIVND (reference sequence). This CDR3 is built from 15 residues. In DNA form, the CDR3 reads TGTGCCAGTAGTATAGCGAACAGTCCCTCCTACGAGCAGTACTTC. It translates to CASSIANSPSYEQYF.

About this clone itself: Its ends do not fully match the called genes, so a read error is possible. V gene TRBV7-7 combines with J gene TRBJ2-3, with 7 bases identical to TRBD2. Germline-derived CDR1 and CDR2 are SSHAT and FNYEAQ (reference sequence). CDR3 size: 15 residues. The CDR3 here is CASSALAADADTQYF. The CDR3 nucleotides read TGTGCTAGCAGCGCTCTAGCGGCAGACGCAGATACGCAGTATTTT.

J is TRBJ2-7 and V is TRBV6-6; 9 bases map to TRBD1. The V segment lost 0 bases and the J segment 6 bases; nucleotides outside the gene matches: 9. CDR1 is MNHNY and CDR2 is SVGAGI in the germline V gene (reference sequence). The CDR3 totals 16 residues. CDR3 coding DNA: TGTGCCAGCAGTTACTCGCCAGGGACAGGGACGCTCGAGCAGTACTTC. Its translation is CASSYSPGTGTLEQYF.

Only a few counts were recorded for this clone. The gene calls are TRBV27 and TRBJ1-5; the match to TRBD1 covers 7 bases. After removal of 5 bases from V and 0 bases from J, the junction contained 7 bases not matched to a gene. CDR3 size: 16 residues. The germline gives CDR1 MNHEY, CDR2 SMNVEV (reference sequence). In nucleotides, the CDR3 is TGTGCCAGCAGTCCCTTCGGACAGGCTAGCAATCAGCCCCAGCATTTT. It specifies CASSPFGQASNQPQHF.

The rearrangement links TRBV15 to TRBJ2-7, with D unresolved. V shed 5 bases and J shed 2 bases, with 4 bases lying between them. Germline CDR1 and CDR2: LNHNV and YYDKDF (reference sequence). The CDR3 consists of 11 residues. CDR3 sequence: CATSLAYEQYF. Here the CDR3 DNA reads TGTGCCACCAGCTTAGCCTACGAGCAGTACTTC.

This clone has more than one count but fewer than ten. DNA of the CDR3: TGTGCCAGCAGCTTGTTTCGGAGACAGGGGGCGTACGAGCAGTACTTC. Its protein is CASSLFRRQGAYEQYF. This sequence joins TRBV5-4 and TRBJ2-7, with 10 bases that match TRBD1. Germline V lookup: CDR1 SGHNT, CDR2 YYREEE (reference sequence). There are 16 residues in the CDR3. V was clipped by 1 base and J by 4 bases; unmatched bases: 8.

This chain links TRBV5-1 with TRBJ2-5; D is uncertain. The CDR3 runs to 15 residues. V was clipped by 0 bases and J by 0 bases, with 9 bases between them. Per germline, CDR1 SGHRS and CDR2 YFSETQ. The CDR3 loop is CASSLGSQNQETQYF. The CDR3 DNA reads TGCGCCAGCAGCTTGGGTTCCCAAAACCAAGAGACCCAGTACTTC.

Comments on this clone: This sample includes further DNA sequences coding for the same CDR3. The chain combines TRBV9 with TRBJ1-5; possible D gene TRBD1, 5 bases. Trimming took 0 bases from V and 9 from J, leaving 10 bases between them. The CDR3 extends over 13 amino acids. Germline CDR1 SGDLS, CDR2 YYNGEE. The CDR3 is CASSVGSTGPQHF. For the CDR3, the DNA is TGTGCCAGCAGCGTAGGCAGCACAGGGCCCCAGCATTTT. The full variable domain, rest sourced from reference TRBV9 and TRBJ1-5, is DSGVTQTPKHLITATGQRVTLRCSPRSGDLSVYWYQQSLDQGLQFLIQYYNGEERAKGNILERFSAQQFPDLHSELNLSSLELGDSALYFCASSVGSTGPQHFGDGTRLSIL.

The chain carries TRBV7-6 and TRBJ2-5, with D perhaps TRBD1 (5 bases). The CDR3 loop spans 12 amino acids. Germline CDR1 and CDR2: SGHVS and FNYEAQ. V was cut by 1 base and J by 5 bases, with 5 bases left in between. The CDR3 DNA is TGTGCCAGCAGCTTAGACAGGGAGACCCAGTACTTC. It yields the protein CASSLDRETQYF. The variable domain in full, completed from reference TRBV7-6 and TRBJ2-5, reads GAGVSQSPRYKVTKRGQDVALRCDPISGHVSLYWYRQALGQGPEFLTYFNYEAQQDKSGLPNDRFSAERPEGSISTLTIQRTEQRDSAMYRCASSLDRETQYFGPGTRLLVL.

The chain couples TRBV6-5 to TRBJ2-3; D is possibly TRBD2 (5 bases). The V gene's germline CDR1 is MNHEY and CDR2 SVGAGI. The CDR3 covers 15 residues. Trimming took 0 bases from V and 2 from J, leaving 9 bases between them. The DNA of the CDR3 is TGTGCCAGCAGTTACTCCCCGGGAAACACAGATACGCAGTATTTT. Protein sequence: CASSYSPGNTDTQYF.

The CDR3 nucleotides are TGTGCCAGCAGCCAAACGGCAAGCGAGAGCGAGCAGTACTTC. It codes for CASSQTASESEQYF. The chain recombines TRBV7-2 with TRBJ2-7, with D uncertain. The CDR3 has 14 residues. The germline CDR1 and CDR2 sequences are SGHTA and FQGNSA. Trimming removed 5 bases at V and 6 bases at J, with 17 bases between.

The chain is built from TRBV20-1 and TRBJ1-5; D possibly corresponds to TRBD1 (5 bases). V was pared by 5 bases and J by 6 bases, with 8 bases between. The germline gives CDR1 DFQATT, CDR2 SNEGSKA (reference sequence). The CDR3 runs to 11 residues. The CDR3 DNA follows: TGCAGTGCTCCGGGGGTTCAGCCCCAGCATTTT. This encodes CSAPGVQPQHF.

This clone came up a few times. The chain is built from TRBV15 and TRBJ2-6, with D possibly matching TRBD2 (5 bases). The CDR3 loop spans 16 amino acids. Germline CDR1 and CDR2: LNHNV and YYDKDF (reference sequence). The germline V and J ends were trimmed by 5 bases and 3 bases, with 14 bases remaining between them. CDR3 DNA sequence: TGTGCCACCAGCGGACTTCCAAGGAGTGGGGCCAACGTCCTGACTTTC. As protein: CATSGLPRSGANVLTF.

This clone was seen more than once but under ten times. The chain uses TRBV19 and TRBJ2-2, with 7 positions matching TRBD2. CDR1 is LNHDA, CDR2 SQIVND, per germline (reference sequence). The CDR3 totals 15 residues. Trimming removed 7 bases from V and 6 bases from J; junction bases left unmatched: 11. CDR3 amino acids: CASTETSLTAGELFF. CDR3 DNA: TGTGCCAGTACCGAGACTAGCTTAACTGCCGGGGAGCTGTTTTTT.